These 7 T cell receptor beta chains originate from one sample sequenced in a study of shared clonotypes between healthy human individuals. Only in-frame clones appear in the TCRdb table, and some are missing; sequencing was by immunoSEQ multiplex PCR. The sample holds about half a million clones; around 80% are singletons and the top ten take less than 15%. Source material: PBMCs. The source is a woman aged 40 to 49 in good health. Some clones in this sample may be carry-over from other donors' samples.

This chain links TRBV4-2 with TRBJ2-1; 10 nucleotides match TRBD2. From germline, CDR1 is LGHNA and CDR2 YNFKEQ. The V gene end was trimmed by 3 bases and the J gene end by 4 bases; junction bases not matched to a gene: 15. The CDR3 spans 19 residues. CDR3 residues: CASSQMITWTSGRYNEQFF. Here the CDR3 DNA reads TGTGCCAGCAGCCAGATGATCACGTGGACTAGCGGTAGATACAATGAGCAGTTCTTC.

V and J are TRBV5-1 and TRBJ2-7; D might be TRBD2 (6 bases). CDR1 and CDR2 (germline): SGHRS, YFSETQ. Trimming left V 0 bases short and J 3 bases short, with 10 bases between. The length of the CDR3 is 14 residues. CDR3 DNA: TGCGCCAGCAGCTTGGGCGGGGTGGGCTACGAGCAGTACTTC. Translated, it gives CASSLGGVGYEQYF.

In this sample, this clone turned up many times. The rearrangement uses TRBV10-3 and TRBJ1-2; D unresolved. Germline CDR1 is ENHRY and CDR2 is SYGVKD. The CDR3 runs 14 residues. V was shortened by 4 bases and J by 0 bases, with 9 bases between the two germline ends. This CDR3 reads CAISVSGPNYGYTF. CDR3 nucleotides: TGTGCCATCAGTGTATCTGGACCTAACTATGGCTACACCTTC.

With regard to this clone: The CDR3 ends on some other residue instead of the conserved phenylalanine or tryptophan, so this is likely a read error. The V call is TRBV11-2, the J call TRBJ1-1, with D unclear. The CDR3 totals 13 residues. Between the trimmed V and J ends, which lost 0 bases and 5 bases, there was a span of 7 bases. Germline CDR1 reads SGHAT; CDR2 reads FQNNGV. CDR3 sequence (DNA): TGTGCCAGCAGCTTAGAAGTCGGGACTGAAGCTTTCTCT. It specifies CASSLEVGTEAFS.

The chain links TRBV4-1 to TRBJ2-1, with 8 bases lining up with TRBD2. Germline assignment: CDR1 MGHRA and CDR2 YSYEKL. V was pared by 0 bases and J by 10 bases, with 8 bases of the junction left unmatched. This CDR3 region has 15 residues. The CDR3 loop is CASSQDPAGGLEQFF. In nucleotides, the CDR3 is TGCGCCAGCAGCCAAGATCCGGCGGGAGGCCTCGAGCAGTTCTTC.

This clone has only a few counts. The chain is built from TRBV29-1 and TRBJ1-3; 7 bases map to TRBD1. CDR1 is SQVTM and CDR2 is ANQGSEA in the germline V gene. There are 12 residues in the CDR3. The V gene end was trimmed by 8 bases and the J gene end by 10 bases; junction bases not matched to a gene: 11. The CDR3, as DNA: TGCAGCATTCGGGACAGCGCAGGGACCATATATTTT. Its protein is CSIRDSAGTIYF.

The rearrangement uses TRBV5-4 and TRBJ2-2; the match to TRBD2 covers 9 bases. The CDR3 loop spans 18 amino acids. V was clipped by 4 bases and J by 1 base; unmatched bases: 11. CDR1 and CDR2 (germline): SGHNT, YYREEE (reference sequence). CDR3 sequence reads: CASSPEGLAGLNTGELFF. The CDR3 nucleotides read TGTGCCAGCAGCCCCGAGGGCCTAGCGGGACTGAACACCGGGGAGCTGTTTTTT.